A single TCR beta chain is shown here with its context. It was with 60 Vbeta and 13 Jbeta primers that the PCR ran. Generated by immunoSEQ multiplex PCR, the TCRdb table keeps only in-frame clones and is missing some. The sample lists about 140,000 clones, around 70% occurring once. This sample stems from a study of cytomegalovirus exposure and HLA in healthy donors. Germline V gene data show CDR1 as MNHEY and CDR2 as SVGAGI. The CDR3 has 14 residues. The ends lost 6 bases at V and 1 base at J; junction bases unmatched: 3. The source is a man aged 40-49 years in good health and CMV-seronegative. This chain uses TRBV6-5 with TRBJ1-5, with 7 bases identical to TRBD1. What was sequenced was PBMCs. The CDR3 bases are TGTGCCAGCAGACCGACAGGGAGCAATCAGCCCCAGCATTTT. Translation gives CASRPTGSNQPQHF.